Listed here is a single T cell receptor beta chain. What it recognizes is unknown. The protocol was immunoSEQ multiplex PCR, while the TCRdb copy is restricted to in-frame clones and leaves out a portion. The sample lists 110,000 or so clones, more than 85% occurring once. The data stem from a study of siplizumab effects on memory and regulatory T cells. Points from the study as a whole: Naive T cells were seen as more diverse than memory cells and as major alloresponse contributors.

The TCR sequence derives from a human donor in good health. Source material: CD4+ T cells sorted from blood.

In DNA, the CDR3 is TGTGCCAGCAGCCAATCGGGGCGTGAGACCCAGTACTTC. Amino acids: CASSQSGRETQYF. V and J are TRBV16 and TRBJ2-5; D is possibly TRBD1 (5 bases). Trimming removed 0 bases at V and 5 bases at J, with 7 bases between. Germline CDR1 and CDR2: KGHSY and FQNENV. This CDR3 contains 13 residues. The variable domain in full, completed from reference TRBV16 and TRBJ2-5, reads GEEVAQTPKHLVRGEGQKAKLYCAPIKGHSYVFWYQQVLKNEFKFLISFQNENVFDETGMPKERFSAKCLPNSPCSLEIQATKLEDSAVYFCASSQSGRETQYFGPGTRLLVL.